This entry features one T cell receptor (beta chain) sequence. Its antigen remains unknown. The CDR3 contains 16 residues. Trimming removed 1 base at V and 4 bases at J, with 16 bases between. Germline CDR1 is MDHEN and CDR2 is SYDVKM. This sample was included in a study of OX40 agonist ivuxolimab in advanced cancers. The overall study: There were three patients with partial responses, one having hepatocellular carcinoma and two cutaneous melanoma. Study-wide findings and caveats: A proportion of nonresponders additionally exhibited low normalized T-cell clonal expansion.

Profiling relied on immunoSEQ multiplex PCR, and the TCRdb table lists in-frame clones only, not all of them. The sample includes 65,000 to 80,000 clones, roughly 85% of them seen just once. Source: CD4+ or CD8+ T cells sorted from blood, taken in a trial of the OX40 agonist ivuxolimab. The sequence derives from an adult with an advanced solid tumor such as melanoma, head and neck, liver or kidney cancer. The J gene is TRBJ1-2, the V gene TRBV28; D perhaps matches TRBD1 (6 bases). The CDR3 loop reads CASSLYSGGRGYGYTF. CDR3 bases: TGTGCCAGCAGTTTATATAGCGGTGGCAGGGGCTATGGCTACACCTTC.